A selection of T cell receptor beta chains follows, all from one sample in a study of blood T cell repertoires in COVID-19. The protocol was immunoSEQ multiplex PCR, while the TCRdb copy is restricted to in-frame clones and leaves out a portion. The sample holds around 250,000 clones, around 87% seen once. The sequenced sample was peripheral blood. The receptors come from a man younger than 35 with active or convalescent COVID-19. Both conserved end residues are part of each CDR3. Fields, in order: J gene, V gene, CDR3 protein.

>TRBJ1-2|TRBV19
CASSIVQNNYGYTF
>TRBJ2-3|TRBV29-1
CSVQPVLRTRYTDTQYF
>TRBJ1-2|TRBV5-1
CASSLQGAGAYGYTF
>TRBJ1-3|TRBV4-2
CASSPEATYSGNTIYF
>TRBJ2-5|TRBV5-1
CASSPGPEQETQYF
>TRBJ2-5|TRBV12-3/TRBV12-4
CASSPPSETQYF
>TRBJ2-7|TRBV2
CASSAGEQYF
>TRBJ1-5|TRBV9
CASGDSTNQPQHF
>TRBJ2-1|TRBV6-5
CASSYRGTSGSDEQFF
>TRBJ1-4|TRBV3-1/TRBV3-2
CASSRSRGKLFF
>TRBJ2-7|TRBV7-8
CASSYFYEQYF
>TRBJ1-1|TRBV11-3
CASRGQTDTEAFF
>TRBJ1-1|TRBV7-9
CASSLTGSRTEAFF
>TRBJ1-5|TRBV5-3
CARSFDQPQHF
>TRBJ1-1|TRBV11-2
CASSLGLMNTEAFF
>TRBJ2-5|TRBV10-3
CAIKRDLGLAGEETQYF
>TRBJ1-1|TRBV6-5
CASSYSLNRLNTEAFF
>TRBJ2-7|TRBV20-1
CSASENPGTSYEQYF
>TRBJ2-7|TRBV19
CASSRGFTYEQYF
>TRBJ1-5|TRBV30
CAWSGASKQPQHF
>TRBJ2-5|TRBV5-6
CASSLRVWGQQETQYF
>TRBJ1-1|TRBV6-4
CASSEGGGQRAFF
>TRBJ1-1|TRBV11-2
CASSLGRGLGTEAFF
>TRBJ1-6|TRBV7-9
CASSPLRTGNSPLHF
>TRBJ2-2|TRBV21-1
CASSKKDRTGELFF
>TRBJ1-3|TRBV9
CASSAQTGAGNTIYF
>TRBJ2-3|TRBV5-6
CASSLVTDTQYF
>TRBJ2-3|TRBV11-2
CASSLGGLGTDTQYF
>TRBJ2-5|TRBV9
CASSPTGQETQYF
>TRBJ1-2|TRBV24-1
CATSDLDRGHGYTF
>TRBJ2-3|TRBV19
CASLGAGEGSDTQYF
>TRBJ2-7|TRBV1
CTSSQVAGLAGNEQYF
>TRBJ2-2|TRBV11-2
CASSPGKSSSTGELFF
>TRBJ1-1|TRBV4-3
CASSQGGTVGKTEAFF
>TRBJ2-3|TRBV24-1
CATSDFDRDADTQYF
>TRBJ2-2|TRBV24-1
CATGRGGRGANTGELFF
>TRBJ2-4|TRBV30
CAWRGQGRNIQYF
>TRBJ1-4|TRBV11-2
CASSFFGQGAATNEKLFF
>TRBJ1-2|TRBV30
CAWSRPGEGYGYTF